The next 15 T cell receptor beta chains were all read from a single sample in a study of cytomegalovirus exposure and HLA in healthy donors. The PCR used 60 Vbeta and 13 Jbeta primers. TCRdb's table, derived via immunoSEQ multiplex PCR, lists solely in-frame clones and lacks some. The top ten clones hold roughly 10% of a sample with about 160,000 clones, roughly 82% of them seen once. The sample comprised PBMCs. These TCRs come from a man in his fifties or sixties in good health and CMV-seropositive.

The J gene is TRBJ2-5, the V gene TRBV7-3, with D tentatively TRBD2 (6 bases). Trimming removed 0 bases at V and 2 bases at J, with 10 bases between. This CDR3 has 15 residues. Germline CDR1 is SGHTA and CDR2 is FQGTGA. CDR3 sequence: CASSLTGGLQETQYF. The CDR3 DNA sequence: TGTGCCAGCAGCTTAACGGGGGGATTACAAGAGACCCAGTACTTC.

This chain joins TRBV18 and TRBJ1-2; D ambiguous. Germline CDR1 reads KGHSH; CDR2 reads LQKENI. The CDR3 loop spans 13 amino acids. Trimming took 2 bases from V and 8 from J, leaving 12 bases between them. In nucleotides, the CDR3 is TGTGCCAGCTCACCAGCGGGAGGGTACGGCTACACCTTC. Translated: CASSPAGGYGYTF. Full variable domain (remainder filled in from reference TRBV18 and TRBJ1-2): NAGVMQNPRHLVRRRGQEARLRCSPMKGHSHVYWYRQLPEEGLKFMVYLQKENIIDESGMPKERFSAEFPKEGPSILRIQQVVRGDSAAYFCASSPAGGYGYTFGSGTRLTVV.

This rearrangement joins TRBV18 to TRBJ2-6, with 7 bases identical to TRBD1. Germline CDR1 is KGHSH and CDR2 is LQKENI. V lost 2 bases and J lost 1; bases outside the gene matches: 11. The CDR3 loop spans 19 amino acids. Written as DNA, the CDR3 is TGTGCCAGCTCACCAGGCAGGGGGAGAGTCGGGTCTGGGGCCAACGTCCTGACTTTC. Encoded protein: CASSPGRGRVGSGANVLTF. The entire variable domain, with the rest obtained from reference TRBV18 and TRBJ2-6, is as follows: NAGVMQNPRHLVRRRGQEARLRCSPMKGHSHVYWYRQLPEEGLKFMVYLQKENIIDESGMPKERFSAEFPKEGPSILRIQQVVRGDSAAYFCASSPGRGRVGSGANVLTFGAGSRLTVL.

V is TRBV2 and J is TRBJ2-7; 10 bases agree with TRBD2. Trimming at V came to 4 bases and at J to 6 bases, leaving 6 bases not matched to a gene. The CDR3 totals 14 residues. Germline CDR1 SNHLY, CDR2 FYNNEI. CDR3 sequence: CASSASSGRFEQYF. CDR3 sequence (DNA): TGTGCCAGCAGTGCCAGTAGCGGGAGGTTCGAGCAGTACTTC.

V gene TRBV19 combines with J gene TRBJ1-5; TRBD1 aligns across 7 bases. The CDR3 length is 14 residues. The V and J ends lost 6 bases and 0 bases, in that order; junction bases with no gene match: 2. Germline V gene data show CDR1 as LNHDA and CDR2 as SQIVND (reference sequence). CDR3 in amino acids: CASRGQFSNQPQHF. CDR3 DNA sequence: TGTGCCAGTAGGGGACAGTTTAGCAATCAGCCCCAGCATTTT. Full variable domain (remainder filled in from reference TRBV19 and TRBJ1-5): DGGITQSPKYLFRKEGQNVTLSCEQNLNHDAMYWYRQDPGQGLRLIYYSQIVNDFQKGDIAEGYSVSREKKESFPLTVTSAQKNPTAFYLCASRGQFSNQPQHFGDGTRLSIL.

This chain links TRBV9 with TRBJ2-2, with D possibly being TRBD2 (5 bases). Per germline, CDR1 SGDLS and CDR2 YYNGEE. The CDR3 spans 15 residues. V was pared by 0 bases and J by 7 bases, with 13 bases between. CDR3 bases: TGTGCCAGCAGCGTAGACGGGAACCCTCTCGGGGAGCTGTTTTTT. Its protein is CASSVDGNPLGELFF.

The V call is TRBV5-5, the J call TRBJ2-3, with TRBD2 matching over 11 bases. The CDR3 loop spans 17 amino acids. The germline gives CDR1 SGHKS, CDR2 YYEKEE (reference sequence). Unmatched junction bases numbered 10, after V lost 3 bases and J lost 4 bases. The CDR3 DNA is TGTGCCAGCAGCTCCGCCCAACTAGCGGGAGTAGCAGATACGCAGTATTTT. It codes for CASSSAQLAGVADTQYF.

The rearrangement joins TRBV6-5 to TRBJ1-2; 10 nucleotides align to TRBD1. There are 14 residues in the CDR3. CDR1 and CDR2 (germline): MNHEY, SVGAGI. J was trimmed by 6 bases and V by 7 bases; bases with no gene match: 8. CDR3 region: CASNRIDRGHGYTF. In DNA, the CDR3 is TGTGCCAGCAATAGAATTGACAGGGGGCATGGCTACACCTTC.

This clone showed up just a few times. V and J are TRBV6-1 and TRBJ2-7; 11 bases agree with TRBD1. V lost 6 bases to trimming and J lost 1 base; unmatched junction nucleotides: 5. This CDR3 has 15 amino acids. Germline lookup yields CDR1 MNHNS and CDR2 SASEGT. CDR3 in amino acids: CASSSGQGESYEQYF. CDR3 bases: TGTGCCAGCAGCTCGGGACAGGGGGAGTCCTACGAGCAGTACTTC.

V usage is TRBV7-9 and J usage is TRBJ1-2; D is unresolved. V was clipped by 1 base and J by 8 bases, with 5 bases between them. This CDR3 has 11 amino acids. Germline CDR1 reads SEHNR; CDR2 reads FQNEAQ (reference sequence). In DNA form, the CDR3 reads TGTGCCAGCAGCTTAGACACCGGCTACACCTTC. Protein product: CASSLDTGYTF.

This clone was seen only a few times. The J gene is TRBJ2-7, the V gene TRBV27; 10 bases agree with TRBD2. The J segment lost 1 base and the V segment lost 5 bases, leaving 2 bases of the junction unmatched. Germline V gene data show CDR1 as MNHEY and CDR2 as SMNVEV (reference sequence). The length of the CDR3 is 14 residues. The CDR3 is CASSGTSASYEQYF. CDR3 sequence (DNA): TGTGCCAGCAGTGGGACTAGCGCATCCTACGAGCAGTACTTC.

This chain links TRBV28 with TRBJ1-1; 8 nucleotides agree with TRBD1. The germline V gene has CDR1 MDHEN and CDR2 SYDVKM. Unmatched junction bases numbered 11, after V lost 3 bases and J lost 5 bases. This CDR3 region has 16 residues. CDR3 region: CASSFDRGHIGTEAFF. The CDR3 nucleotides read TGTGCCAGCAGTTTTGACAGGGGACACATTGGTACTGAAGCTTTCTTT.

The chain combines TRBV7-3 with TRBJ2-3, with D maybe TRBD2 (7 bases). Germline V gives CDR1 SGHTA, CDR2 FQGTGA. This CDR3 has 16 amino acids. Deletions cut 2 bases from V and 1 base from J, with 13 bases between. CDR3 in amino acids: CASSLGLRGRTDTQYF. In DNA form, the CDR3 reads TGTGCCAGCAGCTTAGGTTTGCGGGGGCGCACAGATACGCAGTATTTT.

The CDR3, as DNA: TGTGCCAGCAGTTATAGACAGGGTTCCCATAATGAAAAACTGTTTTTT. Protein product: CASSYRQGSHNEKLFF. The chain recombines TRBV6-6 with TRBJ1-4; 7 bases map to TRBD1. V lost 3 bases to trimming and J lost 4 bases; unmatched junction nucleotides: 8. Germline V lookup: CDR1 MNHNY, CDR2 SVGAGI (reference sequence). CDR3 length: 16 amino acids.

V is TRBV27 and J is TRBJ1-1; maybe TRBD1 (6 bases). V lost 5 bases and J 7 bases, leaving 14 bases between the germline ends. The germline gives CDR1 MNHEY, CDR2 SMNVEV (reference sequence). This CDR3 comprises 13 residues. As DNA, the CDR3 is TGTGCCAGCAGTCCCGGACAGAAACTTGAAGCTTTCTTT. This gives the protein CASSPGQKLEAFF.